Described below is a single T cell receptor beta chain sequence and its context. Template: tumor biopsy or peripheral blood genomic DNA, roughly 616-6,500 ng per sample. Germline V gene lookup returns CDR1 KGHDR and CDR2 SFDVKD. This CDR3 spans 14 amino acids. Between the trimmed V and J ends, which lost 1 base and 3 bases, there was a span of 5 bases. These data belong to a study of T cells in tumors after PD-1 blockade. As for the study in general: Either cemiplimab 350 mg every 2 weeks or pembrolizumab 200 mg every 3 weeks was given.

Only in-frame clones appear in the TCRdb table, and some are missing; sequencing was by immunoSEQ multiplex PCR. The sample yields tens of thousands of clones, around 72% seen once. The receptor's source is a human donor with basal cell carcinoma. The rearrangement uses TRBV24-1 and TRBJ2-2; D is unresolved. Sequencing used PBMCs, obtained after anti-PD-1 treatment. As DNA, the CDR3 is TGTGCCACCAGTGATTTAATGGACACCGGGGAGCTGTTTTTT. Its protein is CATSDLMDTGELFF.